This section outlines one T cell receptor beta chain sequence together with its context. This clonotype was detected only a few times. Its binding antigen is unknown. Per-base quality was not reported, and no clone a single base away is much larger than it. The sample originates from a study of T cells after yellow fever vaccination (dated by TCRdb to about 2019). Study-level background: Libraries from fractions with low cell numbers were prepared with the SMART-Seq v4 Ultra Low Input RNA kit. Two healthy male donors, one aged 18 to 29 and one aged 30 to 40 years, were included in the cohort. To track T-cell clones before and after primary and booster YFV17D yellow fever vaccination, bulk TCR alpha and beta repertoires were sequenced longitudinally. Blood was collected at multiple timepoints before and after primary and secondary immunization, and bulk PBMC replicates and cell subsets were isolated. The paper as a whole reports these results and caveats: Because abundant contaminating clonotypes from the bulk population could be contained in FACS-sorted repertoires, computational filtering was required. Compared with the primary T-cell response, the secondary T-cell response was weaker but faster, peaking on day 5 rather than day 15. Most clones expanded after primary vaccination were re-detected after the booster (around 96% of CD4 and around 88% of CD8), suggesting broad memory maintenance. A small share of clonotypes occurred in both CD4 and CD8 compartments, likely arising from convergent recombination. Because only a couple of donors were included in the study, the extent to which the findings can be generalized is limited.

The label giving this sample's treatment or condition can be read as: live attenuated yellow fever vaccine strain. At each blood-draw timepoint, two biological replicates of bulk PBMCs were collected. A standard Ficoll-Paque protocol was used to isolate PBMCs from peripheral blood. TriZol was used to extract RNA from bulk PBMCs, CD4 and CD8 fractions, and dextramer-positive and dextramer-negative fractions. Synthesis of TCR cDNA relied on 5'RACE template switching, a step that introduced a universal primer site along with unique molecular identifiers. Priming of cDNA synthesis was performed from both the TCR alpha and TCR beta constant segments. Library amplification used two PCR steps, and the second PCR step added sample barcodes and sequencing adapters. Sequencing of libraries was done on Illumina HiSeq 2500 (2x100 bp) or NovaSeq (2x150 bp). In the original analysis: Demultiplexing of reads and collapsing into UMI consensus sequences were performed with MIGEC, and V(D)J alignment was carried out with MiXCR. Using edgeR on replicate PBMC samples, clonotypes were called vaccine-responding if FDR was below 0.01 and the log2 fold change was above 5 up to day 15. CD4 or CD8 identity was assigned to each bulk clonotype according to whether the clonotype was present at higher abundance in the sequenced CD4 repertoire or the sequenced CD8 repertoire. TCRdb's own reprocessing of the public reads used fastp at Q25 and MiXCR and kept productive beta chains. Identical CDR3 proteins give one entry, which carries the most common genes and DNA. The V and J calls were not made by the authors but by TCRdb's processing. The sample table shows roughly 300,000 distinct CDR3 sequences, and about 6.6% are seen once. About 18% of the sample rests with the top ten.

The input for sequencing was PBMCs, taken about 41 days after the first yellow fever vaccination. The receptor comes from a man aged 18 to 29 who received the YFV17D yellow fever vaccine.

The nucleotides are TGCGCCAGCAGCTTGGTAGAGACGTACACCGGGGAGCTGTTTTTT. This encodes CASSLVETYTGELFF. The V and J segments used are TRBV5-1 and TRBJ2-2; no confident D gene assignment can be made. The CDR3 contains 15 residues, cysteine and phenylalanine counted. The read is trimmed to its CDR3 DNA, 45 bases read in frame from base 1. Looking up the germline V gene yields CDR1 SGHRS and CDR2 YFSETQ. V gives up 0 bases and J gives up 3 bases, and the segment between their germline ends measures 9 bases.